Below, 26 T cell receptor beta chains from the same sample are listed, as sequenced in a study of Graves' ophthalmopathy and Graves' hyperthyroidism. The authors amplified TCR beta CDR3 regions, and they did so from RNA transcripts for repertoire sequencing. A first-round RT-PCR used HTBI primers, followed by a second-round multiplex PCR. TCRdb re-derived calls from the multiplex PCR reads in MiXCR, one entry per CDR3 protein. Here the sample spans around 1.1 million distinct CDR3 sequences, roughly two fifths being singletons. The sequenced sample was peripheral blood or thyroid tissue (not recorded which). The receptors originated from an adult man with Graves' hyperthyroidism.

At least ten counts were recorded for this clonotype. The chain links TRBV13 to TRBJ1-1; D is unresolved. CDR1 PRHDT and CDR2 FYEKMQ come from the germline V gene (reference sequence). Trimming cost V 5 bases and J 0 bases, with 10 bases left between them. CDR3 length: 14 residues. CDR3 in amino acids: CASSPVSMNTEAFF. DNA of the CDR3: TGTGCCAGCAGCCCCGTTAGCATGAACACTGAAGCTTTCTTT.

A word on this clonotype: At one end the junction does not follow the germline gene, possibly because of a read error. This chain joins TRBV7-9 and TRBJ2-7; the match to TRBD1 covers 9 bases. The CDR3 spans 15 residues. Germline loops: CDR1 SEHNR, CDR2 FQNEAQ (reference sequence). CDR3: CASSGTGTGTYKQYF. The DNA of the CDR3 is TGTGCCAGCAGCGGGACCGGGACAGGGACCTACAAGCAGTACTTC.

This clonotype was detected only a few times. The rearrangement uses TRBV6-5 and TRBJ1-1, with a possible D match to TRBD1 (6 bases). The CDR3 sequence is 15 residues long. The germline CDR1 and CDR2 sequences are MNHEY and SVGAGI. V gave up 2 bases and J gave up 5 bases, with 15 bases separating them. The CDR3 loop is CASSYGGREDTEAFF. The CDR3 DNA follows: TGTGCCAGCAGTTACGGGGGCAGGGAGGATACTGAAGCTTTCTTT.

This clonotype has a single count. CDR3 residues: CASSWVIGELFF. The CDR3 DNA reads TGTGCCAGCAGTTGGGTAATCGGGGAGCTGTTTTTT. J is TRBJ2-2 and V is TRBV28; no definite D call. The ends were cut back, 4 bases at V and 7 bases at J, with 7 bases in the middle. CDR1 is MDHEN, CDR2 SYDVKM, per germline. The CDR3 extends over 12 amino acids.

This clonotype appeared a few times. This chain uses TRBV19 with TRBJ2-5; D unclear. With 3 bases removed from V and 10 bases from J, the gap between germline ends came to 9 bases. The CDR3 length is 11 residues. Germline V lookup: CDR1 LNHDA, CDR2 SQIVND (reference sequence). CDR3 in DNA: TGTGCCAGTAGTATTGGTCTAAACCAGTACTTC. It encodes CASSIGLNQYF. The full variable domain, rest sourced from reference TRBV19 and TRBJ2-5, is DGGITQSPKYLFRKEGQNVTLSCEQNLNHDAMYWYRQDPGQGLRLIYYSQIVNDFQKGDIAEGYSVSREKKESFPLTVTSAQKNPTAFYLCASSIGLNQYFGPGTRLLVL.

Of note for this clonotype: Since a much larger clone is just one base distant, this may be a read error. The genes are TRBV5-5 and TRBJ2-2, with no clear D. The germline V gene encodes CDR1 SGHKS and CDR2 YYEKEE (reference sequence). V was clipped by 6 bases and J by 7 bases, with 13 bases between them. The CDR3 is 13 amino acids. The CDR3 DNA reads as TGTGCCAGCACCCACCAGGCCCACGGGGAGCTGTTTTTT. Its translation is CASTHQAHGELFF.

The chain joins TRBV19 to TRBJ2-3, with 12 bases matching TRBD2. The CDR3 is 18 amino acids. The germline gives CDR1 LNHDA, CDR2 SQIVND (reference sequence). The trim removed 4 bases at V and 3 bases at J, leaving 11 bases unmatched. The CDR3 protein is CASSKTSGRGIVTDTQYF. The CDR3 DNA sequence: TGTGCCAGTAGTAAGACTAGCGGGAGAGGTATCGTAACAGATACGCAGTATTTT.

This clonotype was counted only a few times. V and J are TRBV29-1 and TRBJ2-7, with 7 positions matching TRBD1. The CDR3 is made up of 18 amino acids. From germline, CDR1 is SQVTM and CDR2 ANQGSEA. V shed 3 bases, J shed 4 bases, and the junction held 21 bases outside the gene matches. CDR3: CSVDSYGAGGDLLYEQYF. Written as DNA, the CDR3 is TGCAGCGTTGACAGCTACGGGGCAGGGGGAGATCTTTTGTACGAGCAGTACTTC.

About this clonotype: One junction end disagrees with the germline gene, perhaps due to a read error. This sequence joins TRBV7-9 and TRBJ2-3; D ambiguous. The CDR3 covers 14 residues. Per the germline V gene, CDR1 is SEHNR and CDR2 is FQNEAQ (reference sequence). CDR3 protein: CASSLADYTDTQYF. The CDR3 DNA sequence: TGCGCCAGCAGCTTAGCCGATTACACAGATACGCAGTATTTT.

J is TRBJ2-7 and V is TRBV9; 12 bases fit TRBD2. The CDR3 has 14 residues. V lost 6 bases and J lost 2; bases outside the gene matches: 3. Germline CDR1 and CDR2: SGDLS and YYNGEE. The CDR3 here is CASIGLAGTYEQYF. The DNA of the CDR3 is TGTGCCAGCATCGGACTAGCGGGGACCTACGAGCAGTACTTC.

For the CDR3, the DNA is TGCAGTGCTGCGGACGGAGATTTGAGCGGGGTACCCACAGATACGCAGTATTTT. Translated: CSAADGDLSGVPTDTQYF. This rearrangement joins TRBV20-1 to TRBJ2-3; 7 nucleotides agree with TRBD2. The V gene end was trimmed by 5 bases and the J gene end by 2 bases; junction bases not matched to a gene: 19. The CDR3 has 18 residues. The V gene's germline CDR1 is DFQATT and CDR2 SNEGSKA (reference sequence).

This clonotype was counted at least ten times. CDR3 sequence reads: CASSIAGQTYEQYF. The CDR3 DNA reads as TGTGCCAGCAGCATTGCGGGACAAACCTACGAGCAGTACTTC. V usage is TRBV7-8 and J usage is TRBJ2-7; D may correspond to TRBD1 or TRBD2 (6 bases each). V lost 5 bases and J 2 bases, leaving 13 bases between the germline ends. CDR3 length: 14 amino acids. Germline values: CDR1 SGHVS, CDR2 FQNEAQ.

A few counts support this clonotype. CDR3 DNA: TGTGCCAGCAACACACCAAATCAGCCCCAGCATTTT. As protein: CASNTPNQPQHF. The rearrangement links TRBV6-1 to TRBJ1-5; D is ambiguous. This CDR3 has 12 amino acids. Trimming took 7 bases from V and 4 from J, leaving 8 bases between them. The V gene's germline CDR1 is MNHNS and CDR2 SASEGT.

The chain has TRBV10-3 and TRBJ1-5, with TRBD1 matching over 8 bases. J was trimmed by 11 bases and V by 9 bases; bases with no gene match: 15. Per germline, CDR1 ENHRY and CDR2 SYGVKD. This CDR3 is 14 amino acids long. CDR3 protein: CAIGLGQGPGAQHF. The CDR3 DNA reads TGTGCCATTGGACTTGGACAGGGACCAGGGGCCCAGCATTTT.

This clonotype was seen only a few times. This chain uses TRBV4-2 with TRBJ1-2; D is ambiguous. Germline loops: CDR1 LGHNA, CDR2 YNFKEQ. The length of the CDR3 is 15 residues. V dropped 0 bases and J dropped 7 bases, with 15 bases sitting between them. This CDR3 is CASSQDPRQGPGYTF. DNA for the CDR3: TGTGCCAGCAGCCAAGATCCTCGGCAAGGGCCTGGCTACACCTTC.

This clonotype was counted a few times. The gene calls are TRBV24-1 and TRBJ2-3; tentatively, D is TRBD2 (5 bases). Germline assignment: CDR1 KGHDR and CDR2 SFDVKD. The CDR3 length is 14 residues. Deletions cut 5 bases from V and 2 bases from J, with 10 bases between. The CDR3 region is CATSVDGITDTQYF. CDR3 bases: TGTGCCACCAGTGTCGACGGGATCACAGATACGCAGTATTTT.

Ten or more counts support this clonotype. The CDR3 DNA reads TGCAGTGCTAGGAGCCAGCCCAAGGAACGGGGTCAGCCCCAGCATTTT. Its translation: CSARSQPKERGQPQHF. This chain joins TRBV20-1 and TRBJ1-5; D is uncertain. The germline V gene has CDR1 DFQATT and CDR2 SNEGSKA (reference sequence). This CDR3 is 16 amino acids long. V lost 3 bases, J lost 6 bases, and 21 bases lay in between.

The chain joins TRBV5-1 to TRBJ2-5; the match to TRBD1 covers 9 bases. Trimming cost V 4 bases and J 7 bases; bases outside gene matches: 11. Germline V CDR1 and CDR2: SGHRS, YFSETQ. This CDR3 is built from 15 residues. The CDR3 DNA is TGCGCCAGCAGCCGAGCGGGACAGGGTCAGGTGACCCAGTACTTC. This encodes CASSRAGQGQVTQYF.

This clonotype was picked up many times. This sequence joins TRBV20-1 and TRBJ2-2; 10 bases match TRBD2. This CDR3 comprises 16 residues. CDR1 and CDR2 (germline): DFQATT, SNEGSKA (reference sequence). Trimming removed 0 bases from V and 7 bases from J; junction bases left unmatched: 8. CDR3: CSARDWLAGVYGELFF. DNA of the CDR3: TGCAGTGCTAGAGACTGGCTAGCGGGAGTCTACGGGGAGCTGTTTTTT.

This clonotype came up many times. The chain joins TRBV4-2 to TRBJ1-2; D unresolved. Trimming left V 1 base short and J 3 bases short, with 9 bases between. Germline CDR1 LGHNA, CDR2 YNFKEQ. The CDR3 is made up of 14 amino acids. CDR3 nucleotide sequence: TGTGCCAGCAGCCAAGGGGTTCCGGACTATGGCTACACCTTC. As protein: CASSQGVPDYGYTF.

The gene calls are TRBV12-3 or TRBV12-4 and TRBJ2-5; no definite D call. V was cut by 5 bases and J by 1 base, with 11 bases left in between. The CDR3 sequence is 14 residues long. Here the CDR3 reads CASSVWGTQETQYF. DNA for the CDR3: TGTGCCAGCAGTGTTTGGGGAACCCAAGAGACCCAGTACTTC.

This clonotype turned up a few times. The chain employs TRBV12-3 or TRBV12-4 and TRBJ2-5; tentatively, D is TRBD1 (6 bases). Trimming pared 3 bases from V and 5 bases from J, leaving 16 bases between. CDR3 size: 15 residues. The CDR3 loop is CASSFSYRVGETQYF. The CDR3 nucleotides read TGTGCCAGCAGTTTCTCCTACAGGGTAGGGGAGACCCAGTACTTC.

The table lists this clonotype with many counts. This sequence joins TRBV29-1 and TRBJ1-3; 10 bases fit TRBD1. After removal of 6 bases from V and 4 bases from J, the junction contained 3 bases not matched to a gene. This CDR3 has 13 residues. CDR1 and CDR2 (germline): SQVTM, ANQGSEA. The CDR3 loop reads CSVGTGVGNTIYF. CDR3 DNA sequence: TGCAGCGTCGGGACAGGGGTGGGAAACACCATATATTTT. Using reference TRBV29-1 and TRBJ1-3 for the parts outside the CDR3, the full variable domain is SAVISQKPSRDICQRGTSLTIQCQVDSQVTMMFWYRQQPGQSLTLIATANQGSEATYESGFVIDKFPISRPNLTFSTLTVSNMSPEDSSIYLCSVGTGVGNTIYFGEGSWLTVV.

V is TRBV12-3 or TRBV12-4 and J is TRBJ2-5; 9 bases match TRBD1. With 5 bases clipped from V and 2 bases from J, the junction kept 6 bases outside the gene matches. The CDR3 has 15 amino acids. Here the CDR3 reads CASSPLDRGQETQYF. DNA for the CDR3: TGTGCCAGCAGTCCCCTAGACAGGGGGCAAGAGACCCAGTACTTC.

This rearrangement joins TRBV20-1 to TRBJ2-2; TRBD2 agrees at 10 bases. CDR1 is DFQATT, CDR2 SNEGSKA, per germline (reference sequence). The ends lost 5 bases at V and 1 base at J; junction bases unmatched: 7. The length of the CDR3 is 16 residues. CDR3 sequence: CSAGASGRGNTGELFF. The CDR3 DNA sequence: TGCAGTGCTGGGGCTAGCGGGAGAGGGAACACCGGGGAGCTGTTTTTT.

This clonotype showed up just a few times. The chain uses TRBV20-1 and TRBJ1-6, with a weak D call TRBD1 (5 bases). This CDR3 contains 16 residues. V lost 3 bases and J lost 0, with 12 bases in between. Germline V gene data show CDR1 as DFQATT and CDR2 as SNEGSKA (reference sequence). The CDR3 nucleotides are TGCAGTGCTAGGAACAGGCCGAGCTCCTATAATTCACCCCTCCACTTT. Translating gives CSARNRPSSYNSPLHF.